The 7 T cell receptor beta chains presented below share a single source sample, sequenced in a study of CD8 T cells in Susac syndrome. cDNA came from about 0.5 to 1 ug RNA primed by random hexamers. TCRdb re-called the immunoSEQ multiplex PCR reads through MiXCR, storing one row per CDR3 protein. This sample has under 85,000 distinct CDR3 sequences, with approximately 93% found just once. The material sequenced was CD8+ T cells from PBMCs. The receptors were gathered from a human donor with Susac syndrome.

In this sample, this clonotype turned up once. The chain has TRBV7-9 and TRBJ2-2, with 9 bases that match TRBD1. Losses at the gene ends were 0 bases for V and 7 bases for J; bases not matched to a gene: 6. This CDR3 is built from 16 residues. Germline V CDR1 and CDR2: SEHNR, FQNEAQ (reference sequence). In DNA form, the CDR3 reads TGTGCCAGCAGCTTAGCGTCCGGGACAGGGAGCGGGGAGCTGTTTTTT. Protein: CASSLASGTGSGELFF.

The rearrangement links TRBV24-1 to TRBJ2-1, with 10 bases identical to TRBD1. Germline assignment: CDR1 KGHDR and CDR2 SFDVKD. The ends lost 3 bases at V and 3 bases at J; junction bases unmatched: 7. The CDR3 contains 17 residues. The CDR3 region is CATSDSGQGEFYNEQFF. The CDR3 nucleotides read TGTGCCACCAGTGATAGCGGACAGGGGGAATTCTACAATGAGCAGTTCTTC.

The table lists this clonotype with a count of one. The chain joins TRBV19 to TRBJ2-1; 10 bases are shared with TRBD1. Germline CDR1 LNHDA, CDR2 SQIVND (reference sequence). V was clipped by 3 bases and J by 5 bases; unmatched bases: 4. The CDR3 runs to 15 residues. DNA of the CDR3: TGTGCCAGTAGTATGAGACAGGGGGCTAACAATGAGCAGTTCTTC. Its protein product is CASSMRQGANNEQFF.

The chain recombines TRBV29-1 with TRBJ2-1; tentative D call: TRBD2 (5 bases). Trimming stripped 7 bases from V and 2 bases from J, with 6 bases between. The CDR3 runs to 11 residues. CDR1 and CDR2 (germline): SQVTM, ANQGSEA. The CDR3 DNA reads TGCAGCGGGGGAGCCTACAATGAGCAGTTCTTC. Translation: CSGGAYNEQFF.

The rearrangement uses TRBV27 and TRBJ1-2, with D hard to call. V was cut by 6 bases and J by 3 bases, with 17 bases left in between. CDR1 MNHEY and CDR2 SMNVEV come from the germline V gene (reference sequence). The CDR3 covers 15 residues. CDR3 region: CASRPEGGEYYGYTF. CDR3 bases: TGTGCCAGCAGACCCGAGGGCGGAGAATACTATGGCTACACCTTC.

This sequence joins TRBV5-4 and TRBJ2-7, with 9 bases matching TRBD1. The length of the CDR3 is 15 residues. V gave up 3 bases and J gave up 4 bases; unmatched junction bases: 8. Germline lookup yields CDR1 SGHNT and CDR2 YYREEE (reference sequence). The CDR3 region has the DNA TGTGCCAGCAGCTACAAACAGGGGGCTGGTTACGAGCAGTACTTC. Protein product: CASSYKQGAGYEQYF.

The genes are TRBV5-4 and TRBJ2-5, with 10 bases lining up with TRBD1. Per germline, CDR1 SGHNT and CDR2 YYREEE (reference sequence). J gave up 3 bases and V 0 bases, and 5 bases lay outside the gene matches. The CDR3 length is 16 residues. This CDR3 is CASSLGRGTGEETQYF. The CDR3 DNA follows: TGTGCCAGCAGCTTGGGTCGCGGGACAGGGGAAGAGACCCAGTACTTC.